The sequence of this TCR beta chain was determined in a study of T cells in Graves' hyperthyroidism and ophthalmopathy. Study observations and caveats: In blood, most of the thyroid clonotypes expanded above 0.001 were also present.

This clonotype appeared many times. Its antigen is unidentified. For ophthalmopathy patients, the Clinical Activity Score was at least 3 and the NOSPECS grade at least 4; duration was under 3 months. Uncontrolled infection, other autoimmune disease, pregnancy and lactation each barred patients from inclusion. The diagnoses drew upon clinical symptoms, serum thyroxine and TRAb, thyroid ultrasound and orbital computed tomography. Between the trimmed V and J ends, which lost 3 bases and 2 bases, there was a span of 5 bases. Germline CDR1 reads SNHLY; CDR2 reads FYNNEI. The CDR3 is 13 amino acids. TCR beta CDR3 regions were amplified from RNA transcripts. Researchers ran a first-round RT-PCR on the TCR CDR3 using the HTBI primer set. Via MiXCR, TCRdb re-called the multiplex PCR reads, giving one row per CDR3 protein. The sample yields fewer than 450,000 distinct CDR3 sequences, around 15% seen once.

This clonotype originated in a woman aged 55-70 years with Graves' ophthalmopathy. The V and J genes are TRBV2 and TRBJ1-5, with D hard to call. Sequenced: blood. The DNA of the CDR3 is TGTGCCAGCAGTGATGACGGCAATCAGCCCCAGCATTTT. This gives the protein CASSDDGNQPQHF.